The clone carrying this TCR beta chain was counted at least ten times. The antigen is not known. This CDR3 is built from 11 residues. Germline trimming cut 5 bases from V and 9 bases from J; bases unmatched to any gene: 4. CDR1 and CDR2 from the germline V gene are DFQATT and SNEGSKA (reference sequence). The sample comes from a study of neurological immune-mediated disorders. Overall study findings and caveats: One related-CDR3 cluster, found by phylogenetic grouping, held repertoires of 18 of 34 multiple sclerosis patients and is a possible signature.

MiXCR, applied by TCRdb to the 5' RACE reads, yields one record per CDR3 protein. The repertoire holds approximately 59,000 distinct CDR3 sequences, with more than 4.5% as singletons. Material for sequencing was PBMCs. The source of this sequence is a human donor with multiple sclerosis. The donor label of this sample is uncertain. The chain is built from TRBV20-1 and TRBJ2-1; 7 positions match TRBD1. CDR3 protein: CSARQGPEQFF. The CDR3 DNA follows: TGCAGTGCTCGACAGGGCCCTGAGCAGTTCTTC.